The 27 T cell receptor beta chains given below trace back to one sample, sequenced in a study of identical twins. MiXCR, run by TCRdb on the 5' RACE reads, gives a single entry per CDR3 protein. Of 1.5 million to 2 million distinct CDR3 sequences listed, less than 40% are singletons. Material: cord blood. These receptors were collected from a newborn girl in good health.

Here the CDR3 reads CASRIQGTLQANEQFF. Here the CDR3 DNA reads TGTGCCAGCAGAATCCAGGGCACCCTTCAGGCGAATGAGCAGTTCTTC. The chain employs TRBV2 and TRBJ2-1; D possibly corresponds to TRBD1 (5 bases). This CDR3 contains 16 residues. Germline CDR1 reads SNHLY; CDR2 reads FYNNEI. Trimming pared 6 bases from V and 7 bases from J, leaving 22 bases between.

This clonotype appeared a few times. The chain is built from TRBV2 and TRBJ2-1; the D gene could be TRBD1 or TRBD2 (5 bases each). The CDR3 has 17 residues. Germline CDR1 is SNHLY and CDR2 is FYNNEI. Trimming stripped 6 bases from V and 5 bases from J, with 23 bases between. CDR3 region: CASSDPGTPGPNNEQFF. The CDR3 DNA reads TGTGCCAGCAGCGATCCCGGTACACCGGGACCTAACAATGAGCAGTTCTTC. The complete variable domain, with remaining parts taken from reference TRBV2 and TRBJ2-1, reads EPEVTQTPSHQVTQMGQEVILRCVPISNHLYFYWYRQILGQKVEFLVSFYNNEISEKSEIFDDQFSVERPDGSNFTLKIRSTKLEDSAMYFCASSDPGTPGPNNEQFFGPGTRLTVL.

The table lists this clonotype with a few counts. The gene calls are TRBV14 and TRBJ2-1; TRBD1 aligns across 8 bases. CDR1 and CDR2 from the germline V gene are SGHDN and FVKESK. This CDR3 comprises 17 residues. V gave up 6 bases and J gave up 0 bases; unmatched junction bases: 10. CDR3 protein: CASSSRQGSRSYNEQFF. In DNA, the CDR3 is TGTGCCAGCAGTTCCCGACAGGGGTCACGCTCCTACAATGAGCAGTTCTTC.

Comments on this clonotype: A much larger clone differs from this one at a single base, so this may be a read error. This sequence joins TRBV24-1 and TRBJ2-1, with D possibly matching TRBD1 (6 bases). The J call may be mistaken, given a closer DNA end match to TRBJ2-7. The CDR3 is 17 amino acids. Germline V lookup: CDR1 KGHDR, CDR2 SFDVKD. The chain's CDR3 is CATSDLQTGGSYNEQYF. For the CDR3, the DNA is TGTGCCACCAGTGATTTGCAGACAGGCGGCTCCTACAATGAGCAGTACTTC.

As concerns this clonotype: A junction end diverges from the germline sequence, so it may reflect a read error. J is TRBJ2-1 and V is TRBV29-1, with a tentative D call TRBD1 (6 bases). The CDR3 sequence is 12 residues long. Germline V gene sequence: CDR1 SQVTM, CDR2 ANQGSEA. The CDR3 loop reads CSLFHRDNEQIF. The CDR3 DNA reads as TGCAGCCTGTTTCACAGGGACAATGAGCAGATCTTC.

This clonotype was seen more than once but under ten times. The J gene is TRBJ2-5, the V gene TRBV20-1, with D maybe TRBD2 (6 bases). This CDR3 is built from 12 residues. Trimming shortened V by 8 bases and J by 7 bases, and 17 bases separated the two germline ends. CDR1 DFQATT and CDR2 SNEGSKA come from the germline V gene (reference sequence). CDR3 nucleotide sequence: TGCAGTTCCTTGTGGGGGAGGTCGACCCAGTACTTC. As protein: CSSLWGRSTQYF.

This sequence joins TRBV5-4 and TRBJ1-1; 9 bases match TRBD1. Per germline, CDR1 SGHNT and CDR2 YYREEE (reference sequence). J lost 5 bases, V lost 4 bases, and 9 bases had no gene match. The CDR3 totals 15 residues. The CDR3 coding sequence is TGTGCCAGCAGCCCCCGGGACAGGGACTTGACTGAAGCTTTCTTT. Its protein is CASSPRDRDLTEAFF.

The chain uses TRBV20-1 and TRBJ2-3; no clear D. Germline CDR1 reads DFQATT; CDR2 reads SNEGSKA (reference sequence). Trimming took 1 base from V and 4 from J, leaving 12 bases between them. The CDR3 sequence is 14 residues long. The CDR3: CSARGGVVADTQYF. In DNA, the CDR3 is TGCAGTGCTAGAGGTGGGGTAGTTGCAGATACGCAGTATTTT.

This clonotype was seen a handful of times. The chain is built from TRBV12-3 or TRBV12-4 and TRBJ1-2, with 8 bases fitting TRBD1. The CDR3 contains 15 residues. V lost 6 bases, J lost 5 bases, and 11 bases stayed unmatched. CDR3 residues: CASRAKGQAQYGYTF. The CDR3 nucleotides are TGTGCCAGCAGGGCGAAGGGACAGGCCCAATATGGCTACACCTTC.

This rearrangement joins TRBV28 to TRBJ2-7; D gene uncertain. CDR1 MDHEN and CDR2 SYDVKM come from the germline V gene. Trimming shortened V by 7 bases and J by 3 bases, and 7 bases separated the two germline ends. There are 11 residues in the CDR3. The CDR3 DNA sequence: TGTGCCAGCACAGACGTCTACGAGCAGTACTTC. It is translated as CASTDVYEQYF.

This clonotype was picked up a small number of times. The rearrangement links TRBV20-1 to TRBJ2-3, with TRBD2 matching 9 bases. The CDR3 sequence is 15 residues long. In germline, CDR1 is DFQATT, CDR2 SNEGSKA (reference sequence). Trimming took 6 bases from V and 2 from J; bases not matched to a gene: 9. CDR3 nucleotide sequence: TGCAGTGCCCCTAGGCGACTAGCGGCCACAGATACGCAGTATTTT. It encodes CSAPRRLAATDTQYF.

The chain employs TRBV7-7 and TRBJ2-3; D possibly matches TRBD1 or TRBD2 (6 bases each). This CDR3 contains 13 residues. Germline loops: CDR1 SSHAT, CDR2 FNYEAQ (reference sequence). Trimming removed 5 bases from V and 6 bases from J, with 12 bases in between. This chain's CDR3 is CASSPGASDTQYF. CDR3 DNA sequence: TGTGCCAGCAGCCCGGGGGCTTCCGATACGCAGTATTTT.

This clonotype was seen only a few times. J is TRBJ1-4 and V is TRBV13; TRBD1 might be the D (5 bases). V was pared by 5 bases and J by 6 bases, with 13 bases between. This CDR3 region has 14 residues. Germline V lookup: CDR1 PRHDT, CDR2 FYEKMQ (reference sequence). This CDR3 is CASSAHGTDEKLFF. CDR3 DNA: TGTGCCAGCAGCGCACACGGGACGGATGAAAAACTGTTTTTT. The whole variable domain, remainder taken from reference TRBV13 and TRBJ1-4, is AAGVIQSPRHLIKEKRETATLKCYPIPRHDTVYWYQQGPGQDPQFLISFYEKMQSDKGSIPDRFSAQQFSDYHSELNMSSLELGDSALYFCASSAHGTDEKLFFGSGTQLSVL.

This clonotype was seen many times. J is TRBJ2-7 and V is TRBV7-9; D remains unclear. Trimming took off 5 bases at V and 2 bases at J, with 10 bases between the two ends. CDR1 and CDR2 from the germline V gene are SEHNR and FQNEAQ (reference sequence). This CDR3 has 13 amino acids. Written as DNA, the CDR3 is TGTGCCAGCAGCCGAACTGTAGCCTACGAGCAGTACTTC. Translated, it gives CASSRTVAYEQYF.

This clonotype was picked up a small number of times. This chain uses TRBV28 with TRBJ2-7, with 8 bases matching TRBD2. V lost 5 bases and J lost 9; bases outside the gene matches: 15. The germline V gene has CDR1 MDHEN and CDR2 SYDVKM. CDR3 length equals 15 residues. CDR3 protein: CASSPGTRGTWAQYF. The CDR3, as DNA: TGTGCCAGCAGTCCCGGGACTAGAGGGACTTGGGCGCAGTACTTC. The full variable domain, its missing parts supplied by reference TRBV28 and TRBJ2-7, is DVKVTQSSRYLVKRTGEKVFLECVQDMDHENMFWYRQDPGLGLRLIYFSYDVKMKEKGDIPEGYSVSREKKERFSLILESASTNQTSMYLCASSPGTRGTWAQYFGPGTRLTVT.

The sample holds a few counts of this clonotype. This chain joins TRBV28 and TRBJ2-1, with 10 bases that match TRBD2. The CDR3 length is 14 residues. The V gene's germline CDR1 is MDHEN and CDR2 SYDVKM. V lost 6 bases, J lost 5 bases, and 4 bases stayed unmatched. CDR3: CASSLAGDHNEQFF. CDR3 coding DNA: TGTGCCAGCAGCCTAGCGGGAGACCACAATGAGCAGTTCTTC.

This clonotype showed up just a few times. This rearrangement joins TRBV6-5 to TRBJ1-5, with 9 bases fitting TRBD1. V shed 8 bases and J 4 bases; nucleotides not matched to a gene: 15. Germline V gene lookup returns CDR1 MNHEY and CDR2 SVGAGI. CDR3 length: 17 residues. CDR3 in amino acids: CASVVRTGVVRNQPQHF. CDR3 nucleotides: TGTGCCAGCGTTGTGAGGACAGGGGTAGTTCGGAATCAGCCCCAGCATTTT.

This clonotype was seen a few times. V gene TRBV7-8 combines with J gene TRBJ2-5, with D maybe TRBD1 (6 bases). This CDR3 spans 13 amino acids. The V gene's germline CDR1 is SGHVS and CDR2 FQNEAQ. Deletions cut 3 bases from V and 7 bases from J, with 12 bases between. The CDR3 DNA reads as TGTGCCAGCAGCTTTCGGACGACAGGGACCCAGTACTTC. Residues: CASSFRTTGTQYF.

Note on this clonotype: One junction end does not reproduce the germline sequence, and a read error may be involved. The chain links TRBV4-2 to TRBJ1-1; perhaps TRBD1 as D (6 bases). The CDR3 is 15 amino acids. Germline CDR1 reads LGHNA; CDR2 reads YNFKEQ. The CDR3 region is CASSQSGQGNTGAFF. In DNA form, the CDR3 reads TGTGCCAGCAGCCAATCCGGTCAGGGGAACACTGGAGCTTTCTTT.

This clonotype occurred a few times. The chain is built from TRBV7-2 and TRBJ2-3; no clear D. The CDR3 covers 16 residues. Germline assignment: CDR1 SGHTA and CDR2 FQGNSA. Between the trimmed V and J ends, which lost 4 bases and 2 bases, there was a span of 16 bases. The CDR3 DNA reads TGTGCCAGCAGCTCCTACAGTGGGGTGTCCACAGATACGCAGTATTTT. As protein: CASSSYSGVSTDTQYF.

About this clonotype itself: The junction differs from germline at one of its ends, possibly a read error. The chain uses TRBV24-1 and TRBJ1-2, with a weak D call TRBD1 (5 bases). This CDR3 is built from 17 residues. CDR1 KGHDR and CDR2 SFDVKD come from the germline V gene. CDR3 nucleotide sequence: TGTGCTACCAGTGACCACAGTCCCCGGGACGCAGTCTATGGCTACACCTTC. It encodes CATSDHSPRDAVYGYTF.

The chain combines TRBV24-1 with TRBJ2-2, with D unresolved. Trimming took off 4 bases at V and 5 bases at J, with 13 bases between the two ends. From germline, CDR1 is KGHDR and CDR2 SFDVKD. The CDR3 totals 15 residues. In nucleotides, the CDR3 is TGTGCCACCAGTGACCCCCGGGCCAGAACCGGGGAGCTGTTTTTT. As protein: CATSDPRARTGELFF.

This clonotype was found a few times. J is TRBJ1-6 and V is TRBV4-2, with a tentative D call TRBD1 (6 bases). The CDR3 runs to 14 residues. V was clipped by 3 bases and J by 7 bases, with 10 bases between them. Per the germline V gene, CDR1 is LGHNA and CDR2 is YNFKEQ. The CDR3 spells CASSQGARNSPLHF. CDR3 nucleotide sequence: TGTGCCAGCAGCCAGGGGGCGCGGAATTCACCCCTCCACTTT.

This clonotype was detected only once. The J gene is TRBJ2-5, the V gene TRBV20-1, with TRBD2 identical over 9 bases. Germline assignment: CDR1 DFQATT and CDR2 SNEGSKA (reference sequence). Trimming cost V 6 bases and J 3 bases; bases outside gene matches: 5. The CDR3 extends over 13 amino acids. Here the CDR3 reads CSASASGKETQYF. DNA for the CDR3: TGCAGTGCGTCAGCTAGCGGGAAAGAGACCCAGTACTTC.

This CDR3 is CSAGVGAKNYGYTF. CDR3 bases: TGCAGTGCTGGGGTGGGGGCGAAAAATTATGGCTACACCTTC. The chain recombines TRBV20-1 with TRBJ1-2; TRBD1 might be the D (6 bases). CDR1 is DFQATT and CDR2 is SNEGSKA in the germline V gene (reference sequence). Trimming stripped 5 bases from V and 5 bases from J, with 18 bases between. The CDR3 has 14 residues.

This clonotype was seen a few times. The CDR3: CASSVDSSIGNGYTF. The CDR3 DNA is TGTGCCAGCAGCGTAGACAGTTCGATCGGGAATGGCTACACCTTC. The chain has TRBV9 and TRBJ1-2; D is unclear. Per germline, CDR1 SGDLS and CDR2 YYNGEE. The CDR3 runs 15 residues. Deletions cut 0 bases from V and 6 bases from J, with 15 bases between. The full variable domain, rest sourced from reference TRBV9 and TRBJ1-2, is DSGVTQTPKHLITATGQRVTLRCSPRSGDLSVYWYQQSLDQGLQFLIQYYNGEERAKGNILERFSAQQFPDLHSELNLSSLELGDSALYFCASSVDSSIGNGYTFGSGTRLTVV.

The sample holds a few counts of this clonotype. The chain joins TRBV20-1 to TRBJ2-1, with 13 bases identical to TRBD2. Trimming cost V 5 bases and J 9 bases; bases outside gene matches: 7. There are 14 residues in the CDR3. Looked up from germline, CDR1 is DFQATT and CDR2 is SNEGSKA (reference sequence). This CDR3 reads CSASGTSGMGEQFF. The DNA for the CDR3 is TGCAGTGCTTCCGGGACTAGCGGGATGGGTGAGCAGTTCTTC.